This T cell receptor beta chain was documented in a study of T cells in Graves' hyperthyroidism and ophthalmopathy. Background on the study: Specimen type is peripheral blood, collected at initial diagnosis prior to any treatment.

This clonotype turned up a few times. The source material, RNA transcripts, was used to amplify TCR beta CDR3 regions. HTBI primers were the set used in a first-round RT-PCR of the TCR CDR3. In TCRdb, the multiplex PCR reads were re-called with MiXCR into one record per CDR3 protein. The profile shows over 450,000 distinct CDR3 sequences, about 15% of them singletons. Disease lasting under 3 months, a NOSPECS grade of at least 4, and a Clinical Activity Score of at least 3 were features of the ophthalmopathy patients. Pregnant or lactating patients were excluded, as were those with uncontrolled infection or other autoimmune disease. CDR1 is SGHDT, CDR2 YYEEEE, per germline. The ends were cut back, 0 bases at V and 0 bases at J, with 4 bases in the middle. The CDR3 contains 14 residues.

The material sequenced was blood. The receptor comes from a young woman with Graves' ophthalmopathy. V gene TRBV5-6 combines with J gene TRBJ1-3; D gene unclear. The CDR3 spells CASSLAPSGNTIYF. The CDR3 DNA is TGTGCCAGCAGCTTGGCCCCCTCTGGAAACACCATATATTTT. The variable domain in full, completed from reference TRBV5-6 and TRBJ1-3, reads DAGVTQSPTHLIKTRGQQVTLRCSPKSGHDTVSWYQQALGQGPQFIFQYYEEEERQRGNFPDRFSGHQFPNYSSELNVNALLLGDSALYLCASSLAPSGNTIYFGEGSWLTVV.